The clone carrying this T cell receptor (beta chain) was picked up many times. Its target is not known. The data belong to a study of neurological immune-mediated disorders. General study findings and limits: Whereas HTLV-1-associated myelopathy showed the most TCR clonal expansion, multiple sclerosis showed the least, with levels below those of healthy controls.

One entry per CDR3 protein, called by TCRdb with MiXCR from the 5' RACE reads. The data contain some 65,000 distinct CDR3 sequences, roughly 5% of them singletons. CDR1 and CDR2 from the germline V gene are DFQATT and SNEGSKA (reference sequence). The CDR3 consists of 15 residues. With V trimmed by 0 bases and J by 5 bases, 1 base remained unmatched. The unsorted libraries were generated from a total of 2 million PBMCs, which had been stored in RNAlater at -80 C. Sequenced material: PBMCs. The gene calls are TRBV20-1 and TRBJ2-5, with 15 positions matching TRBD2. This sequence was found in a woman in her 30s with multiple sclerosis. The CDR3 protein is CSARDGTSGGETQYF. The CDR3 nucleotides read TGCAGTGCTAGAGATGGGACTAGCGGGGGGGAGACCCAGTACTTC.